A single sample is the source of the 5 T cell receptor beta chains below, sequenced in a study of shared clonotypes between healthy human individuals. The assay was immunoSEQ multiplex PCR, and TCRdb's table has in-frame clones only and misses some. The sample has around 1.1 million clones, 70% to 80% seen once. Sequencing was performed on memory CD4+ T cells from PBMCs. Subset described: CD45RA-negative fraction. The receptors here all came from a man in his late teens or twenties in good health. Some clones in this sample may be carry-over from other donors' samples.

The V call is TRBV7-9, the J call TRBJ2-1; a weak D match, TRBD2 (6 bases). Per germline, CDR1 SEHNR and CDR2 FQNEAQ (reference sequence). Trimming shortened V by 1 base and J by 5 bases, and 12 bases separated the two germline ends. The CDR3 has 15 residues. CDR3 amino acids: CASSLGRAGDNEQFF. The CDR3 bases are TGTGCCAGCAGCTTAGGGAGGGCCGGCGACAATGAGCAGTTCTTC.

In DNA, the CDR3 is TGTGCCAGCAGCCCCCGGGACAGGGGTGGCTATGGCTACACCTTC. It yields the protein CASSPRDRGGYGYTF. The chain is built from TRBV7-3 and TRBJ1-2; 10 positions agree with TRBD1. Germline CDR1 is SGHTA and CDR2 is FQGTGA. The CDR3 is 15 residues long. V lost 5 bases to trimming and J lost 4 bases; unmatched junction nucleotides: 7.

This clone was counted only a few times. The chain has TRBV28 and TRBJ1-4; 9 bases map to TRBD1. Germline V lookup: CDR1 MDHEN, CDR2 SYDVKM. V shed 6 bases, J shed 0 bases, and the junction held 11 bases outside the gene matches. This CDR3 region has 18 residues. DNA for the CDR3: TGTGCCAGCAGGAAACCGGGACAGGGTTCCCCAACTAATGAAAAACTGTTTTTT. It encodes CASRKPGQGSPTNEKLFF.

The rearrangement uses TRBV18 and TRBJ2-7, with TRBD2 matching over 13 bases. Trimming removed 3 bases from V and 4 bases from J; junction bases left unmatched: 6. The germline gives CDR1 KGHSH, CDR2 LQKENI. The CDR3 length is 16 residues. Here the CDR3 DNA reads TGTGCCAGCTCACCTCAACTAGCGGGAGGGGAATACGAGCAGTACTTC. It specifies CASSPQLAGGEYEQYF.

V gene TRBV5-6 combines with J gene TRBJ2-7; a possible D gene is TRBD1 (5 bases). Germline CDR1 reads SGHDT; CDR2 reads YYEEEE. Trimming pared 4 bases from V and 4 bases from J, leaving 18 bases between. The length of the CDR3 is 15 residues. The CDR3 reads CASSPSQGGFYEQYF. CDR3 in DNA: TGTGCCAGCAGCCCTTCCCAGGGCGGATTTTACGAGCAGTACTTC.